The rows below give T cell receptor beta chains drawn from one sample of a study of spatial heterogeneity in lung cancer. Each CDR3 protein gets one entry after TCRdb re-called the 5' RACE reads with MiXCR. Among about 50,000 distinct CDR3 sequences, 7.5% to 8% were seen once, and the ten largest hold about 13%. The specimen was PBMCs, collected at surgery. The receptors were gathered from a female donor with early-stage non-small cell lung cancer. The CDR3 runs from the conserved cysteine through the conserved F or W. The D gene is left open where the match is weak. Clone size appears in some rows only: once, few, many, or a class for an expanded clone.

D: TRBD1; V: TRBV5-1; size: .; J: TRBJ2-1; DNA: TGCGCCAGCAAGCTCGGACAGGGGGCAAATAATGAGCAGTTCTTC; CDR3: CASKLGQGANNEQFF
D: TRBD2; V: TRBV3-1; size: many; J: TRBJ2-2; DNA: TGTGCCAGCAGCTTCGGACTAGGCGGAACCGGGGAGCTGTTTTTT; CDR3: CASSFGLGGTGELFF
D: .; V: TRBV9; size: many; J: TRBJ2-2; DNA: TGTGCCAGCAGCGTAGGGAACACCGGGGAGCTGTTTTTT; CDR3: CASSVGNTGELFF
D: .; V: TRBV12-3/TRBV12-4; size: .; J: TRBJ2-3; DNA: TGTGCCAGCAGTTTACTAAGAGATACGCAGTATTTT; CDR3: CASSLLRDTQYF
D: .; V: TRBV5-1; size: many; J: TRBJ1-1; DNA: TGCGCCAGCGGGTCTTGGATGGGTGGGACTGAAGCTTTCTTT; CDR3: CASGSWMGGTEAFF
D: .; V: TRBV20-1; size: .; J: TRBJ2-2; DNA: TGCAGTGCTAGAGATTGGTTGACCGGGGAGCTGTTTTTT; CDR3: CSARDWLTGELFF
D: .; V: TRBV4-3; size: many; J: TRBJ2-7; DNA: TGCGCCAGCAGCCAAGGGACTGGAGTGGGCTACGAGCAGTACTTC; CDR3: CASSQGTGVGYEQYF
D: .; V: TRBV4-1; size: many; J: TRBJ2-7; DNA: TGCGCCAGCAGCCTAGGAGATCAGGGCTACGAGCAGTACTTC; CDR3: CASSLGDQGYEQYF
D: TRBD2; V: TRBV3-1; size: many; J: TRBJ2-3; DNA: TGTGCCAGCAGCCAGTTCAGGGAGGGGGATACGCAGTATTTT; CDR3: CASSQFREGDTQYF
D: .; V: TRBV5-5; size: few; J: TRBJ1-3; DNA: TGTGCCAGCAGCCTTTCCGGGACCTCCGGTGGAGAAAACACCATATATTTT; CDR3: CASSLSGTSGGENTIYF
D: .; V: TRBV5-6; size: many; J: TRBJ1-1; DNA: TGTGCCAGCTGCATAGGTTCCACTGAAGCTTTCTTT; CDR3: CASCIGSTEAFF
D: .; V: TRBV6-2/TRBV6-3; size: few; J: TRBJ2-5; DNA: TGTGCCAGCAGTTACGGGACGGAGGCCCGAGAGACCCAGTACTTC; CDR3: CASSYGTEARETQYF
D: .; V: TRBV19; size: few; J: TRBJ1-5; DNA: TGTGCCAGTAGTATTGGGTGGGGCAATCAGCCCCAGCATTTT; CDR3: CASSIGWGNQPQHF
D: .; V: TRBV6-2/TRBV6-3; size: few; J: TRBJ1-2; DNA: TGTGCCAGCAGTTACTCCCAGGGGAACTATGGCTACACCTTC; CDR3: CASSYSQGNYGYTF
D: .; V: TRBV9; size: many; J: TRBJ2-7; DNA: TGTGCCAGCAGCGATAGGGGGCTAGCGGGTTCCGAGCAGTACTTC; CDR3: CASSDRGLAGSEQYF
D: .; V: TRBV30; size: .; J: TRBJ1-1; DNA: TGTGCCTGGAGTGTACAGGAGATTGTTTTCTTT; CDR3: CAWSVQEIVFF
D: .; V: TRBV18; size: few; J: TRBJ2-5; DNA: TGTGCCAGCTCACCGGAGTCGGAGACCCAGTACTTC; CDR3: CASSPESETQYF
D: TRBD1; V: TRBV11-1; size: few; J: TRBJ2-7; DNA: TGTGCCAGCAGCACTCGGACAGGGGCTATAGCCTACGAGCAGTACTTC; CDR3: CASSTRTGAIAYEQYF
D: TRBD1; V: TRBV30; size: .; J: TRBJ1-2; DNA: TGTGCCTGGAGTCGGCCTCTTGGACAGGCAACGTATGGCTACACCTTC; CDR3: CAWSRPLGQATYGYTF
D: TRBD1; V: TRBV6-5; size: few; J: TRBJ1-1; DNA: TGTGCCAGCAACGACGCGACAGGGAGGGGCACTGAAGCTTTCTTT; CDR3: CASNDATGRGTEAFF
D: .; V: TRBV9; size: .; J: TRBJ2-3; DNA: TGTGCCAGCAGCCCCAACACCGGGACACCTAGCACAGATACGCAGTATTTT; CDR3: CASSPNTGTPSTDTQYF
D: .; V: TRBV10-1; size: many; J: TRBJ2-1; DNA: TGCGCCAGCAGTGAGTCCGGCAGTTTGTACAATGAGCAGTTCTTC; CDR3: CASSESGSLYNEQFF
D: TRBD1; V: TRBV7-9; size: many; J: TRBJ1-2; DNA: TGTGCCAGCAGCTCCCGGGACAGTGAGACTGTATATGGCTACACCTTC; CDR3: CASSSRDSETVYGYTF
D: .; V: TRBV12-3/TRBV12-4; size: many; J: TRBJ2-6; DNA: TGTGCCAGCGGGGTCCTATCTGGGGCCAACGTCCTGACTTTC; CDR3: CASGVLSGANVLTF
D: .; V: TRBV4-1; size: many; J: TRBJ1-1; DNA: TGCGCCAGCAGCCAAGAAATCGTCGGGATGAACACTGAAGCTTTCTTT; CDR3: CASSQEIVGMNTEAFF
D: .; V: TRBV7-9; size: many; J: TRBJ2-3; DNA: TGTGCCAGCAGCTTGTCAGGGCCAACAGATACGCAGTATTTT; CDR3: CASSLSGPTDTQYF
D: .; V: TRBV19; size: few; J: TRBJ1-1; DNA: TGTGCCAGTAGTGCCCGTATAGGGAACACTGAAGCTTTCTTT; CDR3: CASSARIGNTEAFF
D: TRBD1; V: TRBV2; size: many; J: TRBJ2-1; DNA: TGTGCCAGCAGCAAGATACCTGGGACAGGGGGCGCTAAAAATGAGCAGTTCTTC; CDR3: CASSKIPGTGGAKNEQFF
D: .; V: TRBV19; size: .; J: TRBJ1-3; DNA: TGTGCCAGTATGAGGGGAGAAGGGGCTGGAAACACCATATATTTT; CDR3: CASMRGEGAGNTIYF
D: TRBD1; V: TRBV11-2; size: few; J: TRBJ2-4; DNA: TGTGCCAGCAGCTTTCAGACAGGGGGCAACATTCAGTACTTC; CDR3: CASSFQTGGNIQYF
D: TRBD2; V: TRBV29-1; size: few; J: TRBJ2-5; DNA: TGCAGCGTTGATGGGGGGGGAAGAGAGACCCAGTACTTC; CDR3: CSVDGGGRETQYF
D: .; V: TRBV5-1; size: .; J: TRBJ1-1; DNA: TGCGCCAGCAGCTGGTCGGGCCATGGGACCACTGAAGCTTTCTTT; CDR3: CASSWSGHGTTEAFF
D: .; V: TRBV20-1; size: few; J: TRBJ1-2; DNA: TGCAGTGCTAGAGCCCCCGCACGGGGAAACTATGGCTACACCTTC; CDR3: CSARAPARGNYGYTF
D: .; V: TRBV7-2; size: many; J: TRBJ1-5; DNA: TGTGCCAGCAGCTTAGGGGGGGGCTTCGGCAATCAGCCCCAGCATTTT; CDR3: CASSLGGGFGNQPQHF
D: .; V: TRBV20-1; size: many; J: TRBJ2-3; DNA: TGCAGTGCTAGTGGATTGGCAGGGAGCACAGATACGCAGTATTTT; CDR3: CSASGLAGSTDTQYF
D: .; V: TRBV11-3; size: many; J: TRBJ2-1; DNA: TGTGCCAGCAGCTCTGGGTTTATCTCCTACAATGAGCAGTTCTTC; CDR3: CASSSGFISYNEQFF
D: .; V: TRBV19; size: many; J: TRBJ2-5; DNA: TGTGCCAGTAGTATAGAACACCCGTACCAAGAGACCCAGTACTTC; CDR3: CASSIEHPYQETQYF
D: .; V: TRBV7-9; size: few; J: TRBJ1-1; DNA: TGTGCCAGCAGCCCTCAGCGTCAGGAAGCTTTCTTT; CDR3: CASSPQRQEAFF
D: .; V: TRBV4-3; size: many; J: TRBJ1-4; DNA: TGCGCCAGCAGCCAAGGAACACAGGGTATCAATGAAAAACTGTTTTTT; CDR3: CASSQGTQGINEKLFF
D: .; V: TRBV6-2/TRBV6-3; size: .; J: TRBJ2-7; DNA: TGTGCCAGCAGATCCGACCCGGGACTTTGGGCTAGCTCCTACGAGCAGTACTTC; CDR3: CASRSDPGLWASSYEQYF
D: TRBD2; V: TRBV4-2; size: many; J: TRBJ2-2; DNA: TGTGCCAGCAGCCAAGGAGCGGGGGGGTTCACCGGGGAGCTGTTTTTT; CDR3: CASSQGAGGFTGELFF
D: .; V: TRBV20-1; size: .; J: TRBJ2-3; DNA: TGCAGTGCCTTAAGCGCAGATACGCAGTATTTT; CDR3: CSALSADTQYF
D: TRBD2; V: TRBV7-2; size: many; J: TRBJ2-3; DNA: TGTGCCAGCAGCGCCCGGCGGGGGGAGAGCTCAGATACGCAGTATTTT; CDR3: CASSARRGESSDTQYF
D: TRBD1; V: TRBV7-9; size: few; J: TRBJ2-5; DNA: TGTGCCAGCAGCCCTAATGTGAAGGGGGCGCCTCTCTTC; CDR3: CASSPNVKGAPLF
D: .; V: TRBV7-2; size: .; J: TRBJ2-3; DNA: TGTGCCAGCAGTGAGGGGGGGCTCAGAGATACGCAGTATTTT; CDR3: CASSEGGLRDTQYF
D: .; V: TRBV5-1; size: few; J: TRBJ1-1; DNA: TGCGCCAGCAGCGATCAAATGAACACTGAAGCTTTCTTT; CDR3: CASSDQMNTEAFF
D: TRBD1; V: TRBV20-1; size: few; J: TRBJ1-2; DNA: TGCAGTGCTTCCTCAAGTCCGGGACAGGGAGGAAGTAACTATGGCTACACCTTC; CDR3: CSASSSPGQGGSNYGYTF
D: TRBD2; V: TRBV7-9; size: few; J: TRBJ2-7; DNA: TGTGCCAGCAGCCAAACTTCCCGGGGCGGGGGGAGCTCCTACGAGCAGTACTTC; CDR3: CASSQTSRGGGSSYEQYF
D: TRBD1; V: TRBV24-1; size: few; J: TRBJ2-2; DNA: TGTGCCACCAGTGTAAGGGACAGCCCCACCGGGGAGCTGTTTTTT; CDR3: CATSVRDSPTGELFF
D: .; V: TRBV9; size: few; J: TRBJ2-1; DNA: TGTGCCAGCAGCGTAGCATCTACCTCCTCTCCTACCTACAATGAGCAGTTCTTC; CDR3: CASSVASTSSPTYNEQFF
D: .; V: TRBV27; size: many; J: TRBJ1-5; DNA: TGTGCCAGCCAAGGTGGTTGGCATCAGCCCCAGCATTTT; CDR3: CASQGGWHQPQHF
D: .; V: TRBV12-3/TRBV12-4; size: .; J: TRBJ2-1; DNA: TGTGCCAGCAGTCCCGGTCTTGAGCAGTTCTTC; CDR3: CASSPGLEQFF
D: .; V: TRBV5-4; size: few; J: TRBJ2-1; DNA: TGTGCCAGCAGCTTGGAGGGGGGGGCTTCCTACAATGAGCAGTTCTTC; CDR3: CASSLEGGASYNEQFF
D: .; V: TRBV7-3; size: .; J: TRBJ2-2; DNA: TGTGCCAGCAGGCCGCCTGGGACTCAATCCACCGGGGAGCTGTTTTTT; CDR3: CASRPPGTQSTGELFF
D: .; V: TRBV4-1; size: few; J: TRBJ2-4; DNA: TGCGCCAGCAGCTACCAGGGGATGAGCTTAGCCAAAAACATTCAGTACTTC; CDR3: CASSYQGMSLAKNIQYF
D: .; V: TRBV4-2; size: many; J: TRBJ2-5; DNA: TGTGCCAGCAGCCAAGATTTACAAGAGACCCAGTACTTC; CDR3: CASSQDLQETQYF